This T cell receptor beta chain was found in a study of blood T cell repertoires in COVID-19. Overall study context: T cells, B-cell-depleted T cells, or PBMCs supplied cDNA or gDNA.

This clone showed up just a few times. This CDR3 has 14 residues. Germline loops: CDR1 LGHDT, CDR2 YNNKEL (reference sequence). V lost 6 bases and J lost 9; bases outside the gene matches: 11. In the authors' methods: Reference gene primer amplification gave estimated nucleated cell counts. Profiling relied on immunoSEQ multiplex PCR, and the TCRdb table lists in-frame clones only, not all of them. That table supplies the V and J calls and clone size; D and trimming were determined from the DNA. The data show more than 25,000 clones, with approximately 92% seen just once and 9.5% to 13% held by the top ten.

This receptor was obtained from a man aged 55 to 70 with acute or convalescent COVID-19. Specimen: peripheral blood. This sequence joins TRBV3-1 (or the pseudogene TRBV3-2) and TRBJ1-1; 9 bases map to TRBD1. CDR3 DNA: TGTGCCAGCAGGGAAAAGGGGACAGGGACTCAAGCTTTCTTT. Encoded protein: CASREKGTGTQAFF.